These 9 T cell receptor beta chains originate from one sample sequenced in a study of T cells in Graves' hyperthyroidism and ophthalmopathy. Amplified regions were TCR beta CDR3 sequences from RNA transcripts. When the TCR CDR3 underwent first-round RT-PCR, the HTBI primer set was used. One entry per CDR3 protein, called by TCRdb with MiXCR from the multiplex PCR reads. Of about 640,000 distinct CDR3 sequences in the sample, more than 20% were seen once. The sample consisted of blood. The receptors shown here come from a man aged 25 to 40 with Graves' ophthalmopathy.

J is TRBJ1-4 and V is TRBV28; 8 nucleotides line up with TRBD1. Per the germline V gene, CDR1 is MDHEN and CDR2 is SYDVKM. V lost 2 bases and J lost 6; bases outside the gene matches: 2. The CDR3 has 14 residues. This CDR3 is CASSLTQGDEKLFF. DNA of the CDR3: TGTGCCAGCAGTTTAACACAGGGGGATGAAAAACTGTTTTTT.

This clonotype showed up just a few times. The rearrangement uses TRBV5-1 and TRBJ2-3; 14 bases align to TRBD2. Losses at the gene ends were 4 bases for V and 3 bases for J; bases not matched to a gene: 7. Looked up from germline, CDR1 is SGHRS and CDR2 is YFSETQ. CDR3 length: 17 residues. The CDR3 here is CASSASGTSGRTDTQYF. In DNA form, the CDR3 reads TGCGCCAGCAGCGCGTCCGGGACTAGCGGGAGAACAGATACGCAGTATTTT. The full variable domain, with the rest looked up from reference TRBV5-1 and TRBJ2-3, is KAGVTQTPRYLIKTRGQQVTLSCSPISGHRSVSWYQQTPGQGLQFLFEYFSETQRNKGNFPGRFSGRQFSNSRSEMNVSTLELGDSALYLCASSASGTSGRTDTQYFGPGTRLTVL.

This clonotype was seen many times. The chain carries TRBV28 and TRBJ1-6; 9 nucleotides align to TRBD1. J gave up 6 bases and V 6 bases, and 6 bases lay outside the gene matches. Germline V lookup: CDR1 MDHEN, CDR2 SYDVKM. The CDR3 is 15 residues long. CDR3 loop: CASREPGQGNSPLHF. CDR3 sequence (DNA): TGTGCCAGCAGAGAACCGGGACAGGGTAATTCACCCCTCCACTTT.

This clonotype turned up a few times. V usage is TRBV4-1 and J usage is TRBJ2-3; TRBD2 matches at 9 bases. Germline V gives CDR1 MGHRA, CDR2 YSYEKL. CDR3 length: 16 amino acids. V lost 1 base, J lost 4 bases, and 6 bases stayed unmatched. The CDR3 sequence is CASSQVAGGPSDTQYF. The CDR3 coding sequence is TGCGCCAGCAGCCAAGTGGCGGGAGGGCCTTCAGATACGCAGTATTTT.

This clonotype was recorded many times. V usage is TRBV28 and J usage is TRBJ2-7; TRBD2 agrees at 8 bases. The CDR3 covers 16 residues. V dropped 4 bases and J dropped 2; count of bases not matched to a gene: 10. CDR1 MDHEN and CDR2 SYDVKM come from the germline V gene. The DNA of the CDR3 is TGTGCCAGCAGTTCACCCGGGGGGGTGACTCCCTACGAGCAGTACTTC. Its protein product is CASSSPGGVTPYEQYF.

This clonotype was counted ten times or more. The J gene is TRBJ1-1, the V gene TRBV5-8; D is possibly TRBD1 (6 bases). The CDR3 loop spans 15 amino acids. Per the germline V gene, CDR1 is SGHTS and CDR2 is YDEGEE. V lost 4 bases, J lost 3 bases, and 16 bases lay in between. Written as DNA, the CDR3 is TGTGCCAGCAGCCATGGGGATGGGACACACACTGAAGCTTTCTTT. Translated, it gives CASSHGDGTHTEAFF.

This clonotype came up many times. V is TRBV27 and J is TRBJ2-3, with 11 bases aligning to TRBD2. After removal of 1 base from V and 6 bases from J, the junction contained 3 bases not matched to a gene. The CDR3 totals 15 residues. Germline V CDR1 and CDR2: MNHEY, SMNVEV (reference sequence). The chain's CDR3 is CASSLLASGRDTQYF. The CDR3 DNA follows: TGTGCCAGCAGTTTATTGGCTAGCGGGAGGGATACGCAGTATTTT.

This rearrangement joins TRBV7-9 to TRBJ2-5, with 10 bases matching TRBD2. The CDR3 is made up of 16 amino acids. Germline CDR1 and CDR2: SEHNR and FQNEAQ (reference sequence). Trimming removed 3 bases from V and 0 bases from J; junction bases left unmatched: 4. The CDR3 loop is CASSLGLAMYQETQYF. In nucleotides, the CDR3 is TGTGCCAGCAGCTTGGGACTAGCGATGTACCAAGAGACCCAGTACTTC.

Many counts were recorded for this clonotype. The chain carries TRBV6-1 and TRBJ2-7, with D tentatively TRBD1 or TRBD2 (5 bases each). CDR3 size: 15 residues. Looked up from germline, CDR1 is MNHNS and CDR2 is SASEGT. Trimming removed 8 bases from V and 3 bases from J, with 20 bases in between. The CDR3: CASEKGRLQSYEQYF. The CDR3 coding sequence is TGTGCCAGCGAAAAGGGACGGCTACAAAGCTACGAGCAGTACTTC.